These 14 T cell receptor beta chains share one sample of origin, sequenced in a study of cytomegalovirus exposure and HLA in healthy donors. Produced via immunoSEQ multiplex PCR; TCRdb's table is partial and in-frame only. The table has more than 95,000 clones, approximately 91% seen once. Sequenced material: PBMCs. The origin of the receptors is a man younger than 30 in good health and CMV-seropositive.

J is TRBJ1-1 and V is TRBV7-9; TRBD1 might be the D (6 bases). V lost 2 bases and J 1 base, leaving 11 bases between the germline ends. The CDR3 has 15 amino acids. The V gene's germline CDR1 is SEHNR and CDR2 FQNEAQ (reference sequence). DNA for the CDR3: TGTGCCAGCAGCTTACTACAGGGACGGAACACTGAAGCTTTCTTT. Its translation is CASSLLQGRNTEAFF.

The chain uses TRBV18 and TRBJ1-3, with 8 bases lining up with TRBD1. CDR3 size: 17 residues. Germline loops: CDR1 KGHSH, CDR2 LQKENI. The trim removed 3 bases at V and 0 bases at J, leaving 7 bases unmatched. The CDR3 DNA reads TGTGCCAGCTCACCTAAGACAGGGGTGATCTCTGGAAACACCATATATTTT. As protein: CASSPKTGVISGNTIYF.

This clone was observed a handful of times. This chain links TRBV7-2 with TRBJ2-7; 9 nucleotides align to TRBD1. With V trimmed by 5 bases and J by 2 bases, 7 bases remained unmatched. The CDR3 extends over 15 amino acids. Germline V gene lookup returns CDR1 SGHTA and CDR2 FQGNSA. For the CDR3, the DNA is TGTGCCAGCAGCCCGCGGACAGGGGCTGCCTACGAGCAGTACTTC. Protein sequence: CASSPRTGAAYEQYF.

This sequence joins TRBV11-2 and TRBJ2-5, with D possibly TRBD2 on 6 matching bases. Trimming removed 3 bases at V and 4 bases at J, with 9 bases between. The V gene's germline CDR1 is SGHAT and CDR2 FQNNGV. This CDR3 has 13 amino acids. CDR3 amino acids: CASSFGGLETQYF. As DNA, the CDR3 is TGTGCCAGCAGCTTCGGGGGTTTAGAGACCCAGTACTTC.

The chain uses TRBV5-5 and TRBJ2-1, with TRBD2 matching over 11 bases. This CDR3 has 14 residues. Trimming at V came to 4 bases and at J to 9 bases, leaving 6 bases not matched to a gene. Germline values: CDR1 SGHKS, CDR2 YYEKEE (reference sequence). The CDR3, as DNA: TGTGCCAGCAGCCGACTAGCGGGGAGGGGTGAGCAGTTCTTC. Its protein is CASSRLAGRGEQFF.

This clone has a single count. The J gene is TRBJ1-4, the V gene TRBV10-2; D gene uncertain. CDR3 length equals 13 residues. V was shortened by 2 bases and J by 8 bases, with 9 bases between the two germline ends. In germline, CDR1 is WSHSY, CDR2 SAAADI. The CDR3 is CASSEGTLEKLFF. The CDR3 coding sequence is TGCGCCAGCAGTGAGGGCACCTTAGAAAAACTGTTTTTT.

The V and J genes are TRBV29-1 and TRBJ2-7, with a possible D match to TRBD1 (5 bases). The V end lost 6 bases, the J end lost 8 bases, and 14 bases lay between the germline ends. Per germline, CDR1 SQVTM and CDR2 ANQGSEA. This CDR3 has 11 residues. CDR3 protein: CSVLTGNKQYF. The CDR3 nucleotides read TGCAGCGTCCTCACAGGCAACAAGCAGTACTTC.

The chain is built from TRBV27 and TRBJ1-2; 9 bases are a match to TRBD1. With V trimmed by 6 bases and J by 2 bases, 4 bases remained unmatched. The CDR3 is made up of 14 amino acids. CDR1 MNHEY and CDR2 SMNVEV come from the germline V gene (reference sequence). CDR3 residues: CASRATGGNYGYTF. CDR3 DNA: TGTGCCAGCAGAGCGACAGGGGGAAACTATGGCTACACCTTC.

The chain employs TRBV5-8 and TRBJ2-5; 8 nucleotides line up with TRBD1. Trimming took 0 bases from V and 6 from J; bases not matched to a gene: 7. Germline lookup yields CDR1 SGHTS and CDR2 YDEGEE. The CDR3 is made up of 15 amino acids. CDR3 DNA: TGTGCCAGCAGCTTGGCGGACAGGGATCGAAAGACCCAGTACTTC. Protein sequence: CASSLADRDRKTQYF. Together with reference TRBV5-8 and TRBJ2-5, the CDR3 gives the full variable domain: EAGVTQSPTHLIKTRGQQATLRCSPISGHTSVYWYQQALGLGLQFLLWYDEGEERNRGNFPPRFSGRQFPNYSSELNVNALELEDSALYLCASSLADRDRKTQYFGPGTRLLVL.

This chain links TRBV15 with TRBJ2-5, with D maybe TRBD1 (7 bases). V was cut by 4 bases and J by 7 bases, with 10 bases left in between. Germline values: CDR1 LNHNV, CDR2 YYDKDF (reference sequence). This CDR3 is built from 12 residues. DNA for the CDR3: TGTGCCACCAGCAACCAGGGGGGGACCCAGTACTTC. Amino acid sequence: CATSNQGGTQYF.

The V gene is TRBV2, the J gene TRBJ2-1; possibly TRBD2 for D (5 bases). The V gene lost 4 bases and the J gene lost 1 base, with 11 bases spanning the gap. In germline, CDR1 is SNHLY, CDR2 FYNNEI. The CDR3 has 15 residues. The CDR3 spells CASSGPEVSYNEQFF. CDR3 bases: TGTGCCAGCAGTGGACCGGAGGTATCCTACAATGAGCAGTTCTTC.

The rearrangement links TRBV10-2 to TRBJ1-2, with D perhaps matching TRBD1 (6 bases). From germline, CDR1 is WSHSY and CDR2 SAAADI. V gave up 4 bases and J gave up 6 bases, with 12 bases separating them. The CDR3 runs 13 residues. The CDR3 reads CASSGGRVDGYTF. The CDR3 region has the DNA TGCGCCAGCAGTGGGGGGCGGGTGGATGGCTACACCTTC.

This CDR3 reads CASSLESGGGDTQYF. In nucleotides, the CDR3 is TGTGCCAGCAGTTTGGAATCGGGGGGAGGAGATACGCAGTATTTT. The J gene is TRBJ2-3, the V gene TRBV6-5; 7 bases align to TRBD2. This CDR3 has 15 residues. Germline CDR1 reads MNHEY; CDR2 reads SVGAGI. The V segment lost 4 bases and the J segment 5 bases; nucleotides outside the gene matches: 9.

The chain links TRBV4-1 to TRBJ1-6; D ambiguous. The CDR3 covers 15 residues. Looked up from germline, CDR1 is MGHRA and CDR2 is YSYEKL. V dropped 0 bases and J dropped 6 bases, with 9 bases sitting between them. This chain's CDR3 is CASSQEEGGNSPLHF. CDR3 DNA: TGCGCCAGCAGCCAAGAGGAGGGAGGTAATTCACCCCTCCACTTT.